This T cell receptor (beta chain) was obtained from a study of cytomegalovirus exposure and HLA in healthy donors. Of note for this clone: Its antigen is not identified.

The study's findings and limits: Investigators reported approximately 150 TCR beta chains as tied to cytomegalovirus. The study found most TCR sequences rare, yet found some public TCRs in many donors. A reported reduction in N-insertions relative to the roughly 700-donor mean was seen in an Asian-associated ancestry cluster in a later analysis.

Trimming left V 9 bases short and J 3 bases short, with 14 bases between. This CDR3 has 13 residues. CDR1 is SNHLY and CDR2 is FYNNEI in the germline V gene. The PCR ran on 60 Vbeta and 13 Jbeta primers. Generated by immunoSEQ multiplex PCR, the TCRdb table keeps only in-frame clones and is missing some. The table records around 140,000 clones, around 85% of them present only once. V gene TRBV2 combines with J gene TRBJ1-1, with a tentative D call TRBD1 (6 bases). The sequence derives from a woman aged 25 to 45 in good health and CMV-seronegative. The specimen was PBMCs. The CDR3 region is CASQNQGYTEAFF. The CDR3 DNA follows: TGTGCCAGTCAAAACCAGGGGTACACTGAAGCTTTCTTT.